A single sample gave rise to the 9 T cell receptor beta chains below, sequenced in a study of neoadjuvant anti-PD-1 for oral cavity cancer. TCRdb's table, derived via immunoSEQ multiplex PCR, lists solely in-frame clones and lacks some. The sample holds fewer than 20,000 clones, over 65% seen once. The material sequenced was PBMCs, taken before nivolumab (anti-PD-1) treatment. These receptors came from a person aged 35 to 85 with oral cavity squamous cell carcinoma.

The chain joins TRBV6-5 to TRBJ2-3; D is possibly TRBD2 (6 bases). The germline V gene has CDR1 MNHEY and CDR2 SVGAGI. V lost 0 bases to trimming and J lost 0 bases, with 7 bases between them. CDR3 length: 15 residues. CDR3 protein: CASSYSGGSTDTQYF. In nucleotides, the CDR3 is TGTGCCAGCAGTTACTCGGGGGGAAGCACAGATACGCAGTATTTT.

The genes are TRBV2 and TRBJ1-2, with a possible D match to TRBD1 (5 bases). Germline V gene data show CDR1 as SNHLY and CDR2 as FYNNEI. V was trimmed by 6 bases and J by 0 bases, leaving 20 bases between them. This CDR3 has 17 amino acids. CDR3 nucleotides: TGTGCCAGCAGGAGAAGGGCAGGGCCGAATGCTAACTATGGCTACACCTTC. The encoded protein is CASRRRAGPNANYGYTF.

This chain uses TRBV6-5 with TRBJ1-1; TRBD1 might be the D (5 bases). Trimming stripped 6 bases from V and 0 bases from J, with 8 bases between. This CDR3 is 13 amino acids long. CDR1 MNHEY and CDR2 SVGAGI come from the germline V gene. The CDR3 DNA follows: TGTGCCAGCAGAGGGGAAATGAACACTGAAGCTTTCTTT. Encoded protein: CASRGEMNTEAFF.

V usage is TRBV6-5 and J usage is TRBJ2-7; TRBD1 aligns across 7 bases. Germline CDR1 is MNHEY and CDR2 is SVGAGI. The CDR3 loop spans 13 amino acids. V lost 11 bases to trimming and J lost 6 bases; unmatched junction nucleotides: 13. The chain's CDR3 is CAAARGGGFEQYF. The DNA for the CDR3 is TGTGCCGCAGCACGAGGGGGCGGCTTCGAGCAGTACTTC.

The chain joins TRBV6-5 to TRBJ2-1; TRBD2 is a possible D gene (5 bases). This CDR3 contains 14 residues. V dropped 0 bases and J dropped 10 bases, with 13 bases sitting between them. Germline-derived CDR1 and CDR2 are MNHEY and SVGAGI. The CDR3: CASSYSLTTKEQFF. CDR3 sequence (DNA): TGTGCCAGCAGTTACTCGTTGACTACTAAAGAGCAGTTCTTC.

This chain joins TRBV5-6 and TRBJ2-3; maybe TRBD2 (6 bases). The germline V gene encodes CDR1 SGHDT and CDR2 YYEEEE. V was shortened by 2 bases and J by 0 bases, with 13 bases between the two germline ends. The CDR3 is 16 amino acids. This chain's CDR3 is CASSLGTFLSTDTQYF. The CDR3 DNA reads as TGTGCCAGCAGCTTAGGGACTTTCCTGAGCACAGATACGCAGTATTTT.

This clone was picked up one time. The chain employs TRBV11-1 and TRBJ1-5; D gene uncertain. This CDR3 has 13 residues. V lost 3 bases and J 6 bases, leaving 9 bases between the germline ends. Per germline, CDR1 SGHAT and CDR2 FQDESV (reference sequence). CDR3 coding DNA: TGTGCCAGCAGCTTCAATATTGGTCAGCCCCAGCATTTT. This encodes CASSFNIGQPQHF.

The V gene is TRBV6-5, the J gene TRBJ2-7, with 7 bases lining up with TRBD1. The CDR3 has 14 amino acids. Germline values: CDR1 MNHEY, CDR2 SVGAGI. The ends lost 6 bases at V and 0 bases at J; junction bases unmatched: 5. The CDR3 here is CASRQGISSYEQYF. The CDR3 DNA sequence: TGTGCCAGCAGACAGGGGATTAGCTCCTACGAGCAGTACTTC.

V gene TRBV7-8 combines with J gene TRBJ1-2; TRBD1 matches at 8 bases. Germline V gene data show CDR1 as SGHVS and CDR2 as FQNEAQ. CDR3 length equals 13 residues. Losses at the gene ends were 3 bases for V and 3 bases for J; bases not matched to a gene: 0. The CDR3 sequence is CASSLTGDYGYTF. The CDR3 DNA sequence: TGTGCCAGCAGCTTGACAGGGGACTATGGCTACACCTTC.